This TCR beta chain derives from a study of Ad26.COV2.S vaccination and SARS-CoV-2 variants. The study's findings and limits: Those who received vaccine or placebo ended up with similar non-spike TCR breadth.

Germline CDR1 reads MNHNS; CDR2 reads SASEGT. The CDR3 sequence is 16 residues long. The V end lost 2 bases, the J end lost 3 bases, and 13 bases lay between the germline ends. This table comes from immunoSEQ multiplex PCR, and its TCRdb copy is limited to in-frame clones, with some not included. The data hold around 300,000 clones, with about 87% observed a single time. Documented treatment: 15 to 20 received Ad26.COV2.S at low or high dose, single or two shots; 5 received placebo; per-sample allocation not given. Samples were taken on day 63 after the first vaccine or placebo injection. About this clone: Antigen unknown.

Sequenced here: peripheral blood, sampled in a trial of Ad26.COV2.S vaccine versus placebo. The V and J genes are TRBV6-1 and TRBJ1-4; unclear D gene. The clonotype comes from a person aged 18-65 years who received the Ad26.COV2.S COVID-19 vaccine or a placebo. The CDR3 coding sequence is TGTGCCAGCAGTGAATTCAGTGGGCTAGCTAATGAAAAACTGTTTTTT. Protein: CASSEFSGLANEKLFF.